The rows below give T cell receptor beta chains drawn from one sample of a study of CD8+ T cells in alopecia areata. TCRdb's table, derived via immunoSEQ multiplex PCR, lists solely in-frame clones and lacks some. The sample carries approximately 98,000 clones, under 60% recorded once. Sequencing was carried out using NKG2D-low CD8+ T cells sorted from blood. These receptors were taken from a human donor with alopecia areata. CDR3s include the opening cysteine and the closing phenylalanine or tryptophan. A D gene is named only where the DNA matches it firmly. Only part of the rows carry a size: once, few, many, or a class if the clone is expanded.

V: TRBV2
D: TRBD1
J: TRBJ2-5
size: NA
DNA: TGTGCCAGCAGTGAAGTCGGGACAGGGCAAGAGACCCAGTACTTC
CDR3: CASSEVGTGQETQYF

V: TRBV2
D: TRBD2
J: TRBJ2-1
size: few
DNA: TGTGCCAGGGGGGAGCGGGAGACGCTCTACAATGAGCAGTTCTTC
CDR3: CARGERETLYNEQFF

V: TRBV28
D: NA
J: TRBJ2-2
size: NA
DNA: TGTGCCAGCAGCTACACCGGGGAGCTGTTTTTT
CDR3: CASSYTGELFF

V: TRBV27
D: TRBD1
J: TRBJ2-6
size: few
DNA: TGTGCCAGCAGTCCCAGGACAGGGCTAAGTATAGCCAACAACGTCCTGACTTTC
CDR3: CASSPRTGLSIANNVLTF

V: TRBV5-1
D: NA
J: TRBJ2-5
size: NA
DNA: TGCGCCAGCAGAAACCCACAAGAGACCCAGTACTTC
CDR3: CASRNPQETQYF

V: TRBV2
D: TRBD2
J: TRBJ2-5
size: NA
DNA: TGTGCCAGCACCCCGGGGGGGGGCGAAGAGACCCAGTACTTC
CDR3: CASTPGGGEETQYF

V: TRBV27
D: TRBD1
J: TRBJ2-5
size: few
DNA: TGTGCCAGCAGTAACGTGACAGGGGGCGATGAGACCCAGTACTTC
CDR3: CASSNVTGGDETQYF

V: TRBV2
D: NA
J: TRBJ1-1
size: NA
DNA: TGTGCCAGCAGGGGGGCTGCCGTGCGAGGTGAAGCTTTCTTT
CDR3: CASRGAAVRGEAFF

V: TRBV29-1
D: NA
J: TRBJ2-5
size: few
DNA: TGCAGCGTTGAGGTGGAGGGGATCTTCGAGACCCAGTACTTC
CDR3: CSVEVEGIFETQYF

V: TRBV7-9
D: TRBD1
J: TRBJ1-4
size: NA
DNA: TGTGCCAGCAGCTCAGACAGGGAACTGTTTTTT
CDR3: CASSSDRELFF

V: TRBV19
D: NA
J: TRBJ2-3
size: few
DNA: TGTGCCAGTAGTATAGGCCTCACAGATACGCAGTATTTT
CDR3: CASSIGLTDTQYF

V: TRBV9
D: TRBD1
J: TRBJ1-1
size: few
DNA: TGTGCCAGCAGCGTAGGGACAGGGGGCAACTCTGAAGCTTTCTTT
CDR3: CASSVGTGGNSEAFF

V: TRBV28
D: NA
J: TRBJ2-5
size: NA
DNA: TGTGCCAGCAGCCTCCTGGGGGCCGAGGAGACCCAGTACTTC
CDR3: CASSLLGAEETQYF

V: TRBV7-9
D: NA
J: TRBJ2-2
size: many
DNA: TGTGCCAGCAGCTTAGACTCCGGGGAGCTGTTTTTT
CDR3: CASSLDSGELFF

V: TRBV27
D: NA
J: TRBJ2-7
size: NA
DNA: TGTGCCAGCAGTCTGGGCTACACCTACGAGCAGTACTTC
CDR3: CASSLGYTYEQYF

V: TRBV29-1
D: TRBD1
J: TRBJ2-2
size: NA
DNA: TGCAGCGTTGATGGGACAGGGGACACCGGGGAGCTGTTTTTT
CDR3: CSVDGTGDTGELFF

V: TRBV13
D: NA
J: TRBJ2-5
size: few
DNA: TGTGCCAGCAGCTTCGCGACAGATGAAGAGACCCAGTACTTC
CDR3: CASSFATDEETQYF

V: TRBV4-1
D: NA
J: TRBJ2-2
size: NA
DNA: TGCGCCAGCAGCCAAGAAGCGAGGGCGGCCGGGGAGCTGTTTTTT
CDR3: CASSQEARAAGELFF

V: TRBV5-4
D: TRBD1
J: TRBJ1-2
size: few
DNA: TGTGCCAGCAGCTTGGGACAGGGTTCAACTAACTATGGCTACACCTTC
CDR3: CASSLGQGSTNYGYTF

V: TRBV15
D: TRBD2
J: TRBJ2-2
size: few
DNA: TGTGCCACCAGCAGAGAGAACCCTAGCGGGAGGGCCAATACCGGGGAGCTGTTTTTT
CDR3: CATSRENPSGRANTGELFF

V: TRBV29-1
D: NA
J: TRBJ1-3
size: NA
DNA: TGCAGCGTTGAAGGGGAACCTGGAAACACCATATATTTT
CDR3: CSVEGEPGNTIYF

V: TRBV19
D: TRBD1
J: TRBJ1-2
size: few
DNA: TGTGCCAGTAGGTCGGGACAGGAAGGCTACACCTTC
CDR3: CASRSGQEGYTF

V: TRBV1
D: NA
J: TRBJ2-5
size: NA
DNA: TGCACCAGCAGCCAAGATGGGGTAGCGGGAGGGCCGGCGACCCAGTACTTC
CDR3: CTSSQDGVAGGPATQYF

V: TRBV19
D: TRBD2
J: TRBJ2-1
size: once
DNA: TGTGCCAGTAGAGGGACTAGCGGGAGCTACAATGAGCAGTTCTTC
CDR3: CASRGTSGSYNEQFF

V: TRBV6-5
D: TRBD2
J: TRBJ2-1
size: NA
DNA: TGTGCCAGCAGTCGGACTAGCGACAATGAGCAGTTCTTC
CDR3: CASSRTSDNEQFF

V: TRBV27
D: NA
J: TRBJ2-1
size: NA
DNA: TGTGCCAGCAGTTTGGGGGGGCCTCCTAATGAGCAGTTCTTC
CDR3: CASSLGGPPNEQFF

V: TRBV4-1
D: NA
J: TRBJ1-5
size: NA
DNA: TGCGCCAGCAGCCAAGATGGACCGGCAGCCCAGCATTTT
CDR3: CASSQDGPAAQHF

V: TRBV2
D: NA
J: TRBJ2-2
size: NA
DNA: TGTGCCGGCTATAGCGCGGGGGAGCTGTTTTTT
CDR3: CAGYSAGELFF

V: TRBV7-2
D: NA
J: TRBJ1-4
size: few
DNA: TGTGCCAGCAGATGGGTTGGCGAAAAACTGTTTTTT
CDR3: CASRWVGEKLFF

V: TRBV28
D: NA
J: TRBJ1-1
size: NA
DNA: TGTGCCAGCAGACCAGACAGGCTGAACACTGAAGCTTTCTTT
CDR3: CASRPDRLNTEAFF

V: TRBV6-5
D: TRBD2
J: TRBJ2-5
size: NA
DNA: TGTGCCAGCAGAGACCGGGACTACATGGAGACCCAGTACTTC
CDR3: CASRDRDYMETQYF

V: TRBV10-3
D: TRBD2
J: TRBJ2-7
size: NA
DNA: TGTGCCACCGCGGGGGTCCGCCAGGAGCAGTACTTC
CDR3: CATAGVRQEQYF

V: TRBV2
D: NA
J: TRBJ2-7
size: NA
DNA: TGTGCCAGCAGTGATAGGGTCGCCTACGAGCAGTACTTC
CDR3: CASSDRVAYEQYF

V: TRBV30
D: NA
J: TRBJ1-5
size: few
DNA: TGTGCCTGGAGTCCCTGGACGGGGAATCAGCCCCAGCATTTT
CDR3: CAWSPWTGNQPQHF

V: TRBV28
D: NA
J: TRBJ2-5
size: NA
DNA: TGTGCCAGCAACCCCAGAGGCCCCGCGGCCCAGTACTTC
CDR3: CASNPRGPAAQYF

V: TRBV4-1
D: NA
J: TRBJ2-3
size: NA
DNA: TGCGCCAGCAGCCACGCACGGATCCCGTGGGAAGATACGCAGTATTTT
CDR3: CASSHARIPWEDTQYF

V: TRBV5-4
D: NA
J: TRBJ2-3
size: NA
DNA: TGTGCCAGCAGCTTGGCTCACGAGAGCACCGCAGATACGCAGTATTTT
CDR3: CASSLAHESTADTQYF

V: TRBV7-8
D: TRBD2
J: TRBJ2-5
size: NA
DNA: TGTGCCAGCAGCTCCGGCACTAGCGGGACCGAGACCCAGTACTTC
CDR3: CASSSGTSGTETQYF

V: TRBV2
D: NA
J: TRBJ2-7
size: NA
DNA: TGTGCCGGCAAAGGACAGTTCTCCTACGAGCAGTACTTC
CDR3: CAGKGQFSYEQYF

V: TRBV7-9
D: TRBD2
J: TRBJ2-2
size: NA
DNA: TGTGCCAGCAGCTCCCTGGGACTAGCGGATAACACCGGGGAGCTGTTTTTT
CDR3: CASSSLGLADNTGELFF

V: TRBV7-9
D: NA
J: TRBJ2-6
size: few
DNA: TGTGCCAGCAGCTTATGGCCGGGGGCGCCCCCTGGGGCCAACGTCCTGACTTTC
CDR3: CASSLWPGAPPGANVLTF

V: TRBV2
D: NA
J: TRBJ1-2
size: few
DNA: TGTGCCAGCACCGGCCGTATGCGTGGCTACACCTTC
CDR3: CASTGRMRGYTF

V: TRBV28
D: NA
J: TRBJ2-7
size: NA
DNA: TGTGCCAGCAGCCCCGCGGGGGCCGAGCAGTACTTC
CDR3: CASSPAGAEQYF

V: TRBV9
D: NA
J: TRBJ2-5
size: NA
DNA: TGTGCCAGCAGCGCCCCACATAGAGAAGAGACCCAGTACTTC
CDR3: CASSAPHREETQYF

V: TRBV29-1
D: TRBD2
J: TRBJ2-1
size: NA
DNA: TGCAGCGTTTTCCTATCTAGCGGAATACGAAATGAGCAGTTCTTC
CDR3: CSVFLSSGIRNEQFF

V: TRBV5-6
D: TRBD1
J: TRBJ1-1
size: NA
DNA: TGTGCCAGCAGCTTACCACAGGGGTCGTTCGCTGAAGCTTTCTTT
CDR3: CASSLPQGSFAEAFF

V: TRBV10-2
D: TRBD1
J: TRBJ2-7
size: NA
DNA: TGCGCCACGACCGGGACAGGGATTCTCGAGCAGTACTTC
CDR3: CATTGTGILEQYF

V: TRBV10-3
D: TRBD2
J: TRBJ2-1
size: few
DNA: TGTGCCATCAGTGAGTTAGCGGGAGGGCGCAATGAGCAGTTCTTC
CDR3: CAISELAGGRNEQFF

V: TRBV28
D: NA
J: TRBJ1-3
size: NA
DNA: TGTGCCAGCAGTTTAGGGTCTAAACCGGGAAACACCATATATTTT
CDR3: CASSLGSKPGNTIYF

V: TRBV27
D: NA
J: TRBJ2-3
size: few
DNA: TGTGCCAGTACTCCAGGGCGCACAGATACGCAGTATTTT
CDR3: CASTPGRTDTQYF

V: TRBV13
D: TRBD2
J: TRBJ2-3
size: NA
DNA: TGTGCCAGCAGCGGACGGACTAGCGGGGTGGCAGATACGCAGTATTTT
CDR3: CASSGRTSGVADTQYF